Sequencing of this T cell receptor (beta chain) was carried out in a study of T-cell reconstitution after alpha-beta-depleted transplantation in children. V shed 9 bases and J 3 bases; nucleotides not matched to a gene: 16. The V gene's germline CDR1 is MDHEN and CDR2 SYDVKM. CDR3 length: 17 amino acids. Researchers prepared the TCRbeta library using unique molecular identifiers, the study reports. Each CDR3 protein gets one entry after TCRdb re-called the PCR reads with MiXCR. The sample comprises under 250,000 distinct CDR3 sequences, approximately 6.9% of which are singletons, and around 5% rests with the top ten. This clonotype appeared many times. The antigen remains undetermined. Findings and caveats of the study: Day-60 TCRbeta diversity that was high in some patients was derived from surviving recipient T cells and thymic progenitors. Reports say that about two months after transplant, the alpha-beta T cells came out of several hundred graft clones that had expanded.

This material consisted of PBMCs, taken before TCRalphabeta/CD19-depleted stem cell transplant. The V and J genes are TRBV28 and TRBJ2-1, with 8 bases identical to TRBD2. This TCR was sampled from a boy aged 2 to 10 with acute lymphoblastic leukemia, due to receive a stem cell transplant. DNA for the CDR3: TGTGCCAGTCAAAGCGGGGCTAGCGGGCTAGTCTACAATGAGCAGTTCTTC. It specifies CASQSGASGLVYNEQFF.